Reported below is one TCR beta chain. What it binds is not known. The data stem from a study of cytomegalovirus exposure and HLA in healthy donors. Regarding the study as a whole: A previous analysis found most TCR beta V segments productive roughly 87% or roughly 30% of the time.

The PCR ran on 60 Vbeta and 13 Jbeta primers. The protocol was immunoSEQ multiplex PCR, while the TCRdb copy is restricted to in-frame clones and leaves out a portion. The sample gives under 85,000 clones, around 68% of which show up once; roughly 11% is in the top ten. V dropped 0 bases and J dropped 3 bases, with 5 bases sitting between them. The CDR3 extends over 13 amino acids. Germline V gene sequence: CDR1 SGHRS, CDR2 YFSETQ. The sequenced sample was PBMCs. This rearrangement joins TRBV5-1 to TRBJ2-3; D possibly corresponds to TRBD1 (5 bases). This clonotype was sampled from a young woman in good health and CMV-seronegative. CDR3 sequence: CASSLDRTDTQYF. CDR3 nucleotides: TGCGCCAGCAGCTTGGACAGGACAGATACGCAGTATTTT.